One and the same sample provided the 11 T cell receptor beta chains below, sequenced in a study of OX40 agonist ivuxolimab in advanced cancers. Sequencing used immunoSEQ multiplex PCR; TCRdb keeps in-frame clones, though not all of them. This table has some 8,000 clones, more than 60% appearing once. Specimen: CD4+ or CD8+ T cells sorted from blood, collected in a trial of the OX40 agonist ivuxolimab. All receptors derive from an adult with an advanced solid tumor such as melanoma, head and neck, liver or kidney cancer.

V gene TRBV7-2 combines with J gene TRBJ1-2; D is unresolved. Looked up from germline, CDR1 is SGHTA and CDR2 is FQGNSA. CDR3 length: 14 residues. V lost 6 bases and J lost 4, with 15 bases in between. The CDR3 reads CASSEAGSVYGYTF. For the CDR3, the DNA is TGTGCCAGCAGTGAGGCCGGATCGGTCTATGGCTACACCTTC.

The chain uses TRBV15 and TRBJ2-3, with 10 bases aligning to TRBD1. The germline V gene has CDR1 LNHNV and CDR2 YYDKDF (reference sequence). The trim removed 1 base at V and 6 bases at J, leaving 19 bases unmatched. The CDR3 contains 20 residues. The CDR3 DNA reads TGTGCCACCAGCAGAGGGGAGCACCATCGGGACAGGGGAACCGACGATACGCAGTATTTT. It yields the protein CATSRGEHHRDRGTDDTQYF.

This clone was seen once. The V gene is TRBV7-9, the J gene TRBJ2-7; TRBD1 aligns across 9 bases. V lost 4 bases and J lost 4; bases outside the gene matches: 5. The CDR3 spans 14 residues. Looked up from germline, CDR1 is SEHNR and CDR2 is FQNEAQ (reference sequence). CDR3 loop: CASSSGQGYYEQYF. CDR3 nucleotides: TGTGCCAGCAGCTCGGGACAGGGCTATTACGAGCAGTACTTC.

The rearrangement uses TRBV5-1 and TRBJ1-2, with 8 bases fitting TRBD1. The V segment lost 4 bases and the J segment 1 base; nucleotides outside the gene matches: 9. This CDR3 region has 16 residues. Looked up from germline, CDR1 is SGHRS and CDR2 is YFSETQ. CDR3 nucleotide sequence: TGCGCCAGCAGCGAACGGACAGGGACTGGTAACTATGGCTACACCTTC. Translation: CASSERTGTGNYGYTF.

By frequency in the sample, this clone is medium-sized. The chain has TRBV19 and TRBJ1-3; TRBD1 matches 7 bases. The CDR3 totals 15 residues. Unmatched junction bases numbered 7, after V lost 6 bases and J lost 2 bases. Germline V gene data show CDR1 as LNHDA and CDR2 as SQIVND (reference sequence). CDR3 sequence (DNA): TGTGCCAGTAGCGGCCACAGGGGAACTGGAAACACCATATATTTT. This translates into CASSGHRGTGNTIYF. The whole variable domain, remainder taken from reference TRBV19 and TRBJ1-3, is DGGITQSPKYLFRKEGQNVTLSCEQNLNHDAMYWYRQDPGQGLRLIYYSQIVNDFQKGDIAEGYSVSREKKESFPLTVTSAQKNPTAFYLCASSGHRGTGNTIYFGEGSWLTVV.

This chain connects TRBV5-4 to TRBJ2-3; 12 bases are a match to TRBD1. CDR1 SGHNT and CDR2 YYREEE come from the germline V gene (reference sequence). The CDR3 runs 14 residues. V lost 3 bases to trimming and J lost 6 bases; unmatched junction nucleotides: 2. The CDR3 region is CASSWGQGADTQYF. In DNA, the CDR3 is TGTGCCAGCAGCTGGGGACAGGGGGCGGATACGCAGTATTTT. Looking up the rest from reference TRBV5-4 and TRBJ2-3 gives the full variable domain: ETGVTQSPTHLIKTRGQQVTLRCSSQSGHNTVSWYQQALGQGPQFIFQYYREEENGRGNFPPRFSGLQFPNYSSELNVNALELDDSALYLCASSWGQGADTQYFGPGTRLTVL.

This rearrangement joins TRBV11-2 to TRBJ2-6; D remains ambiguous. The V end was cut by 1 base, the J end by 2 bases, with 3 bases between. Germline CDR1 and CDR2: SGHAT and FQNNGV. There are 14 residues in the CDR3. CDR3 DNA: TGTGCCAGCAGCTTAGGGACTGGGGCCAACGTCCTGACTTTC. Amino acid sequence: CASSLGTGANVLTF.

The rearrangement uses TRBV7-6 and TRBJ1-5; possibly TRBD1 for D (5 bases). CDR3 length: 16 residues. Germline V gene lookup returns CDR1 SGHVS and CDR2 FNYEAQ. Trimming pared 1 base from V and 4 bases from J, leaving 14 bases between. The CDR3 loop reads CASSLGGSGANQPQHF. As DNA, the CDR3 is TGTGCCAGCAGCTTAGGGGGGTCTGGGGCTAATCAGCCCCAGCATTTT.

The chain carries TRBV4-1 and TRBJ1-4, with unresolved D. Germline-derived CDR1 and CDR2 are MGHRA and YSYEKL. The CDR3 extends over 14 amino acids. The V end lost 0 bases, the J end lost 12 bases, and 14 bases lay between the germline ends. The CDR3 DNA sequence: TGCGCCAGCAGCCAAGACCAAGGGATAGGTGAACTGTTTTTT. This codes for CASSQDQGIGELFF.

This sequence joins TRBV11-2 and TRBJ1-1; D unresolved. V lost 2 bases to trimming and J lost 4 bases, with 8 bases between them. Germline CDR1 SGHAT, CDR2 FQNNGV. The CDR3 consists of 13 residues. DNA of the CDR3: TGTGCCAGCAGCTTATCTTTTGTCACTGAAGCTTTCTTT. Translated: CASSLSFVTEAFF.

J is TRBJ1-6 and V is TRBV9; D perhaps matches TRBD1 (5 bases). V lost 2 bases, J lost 7 bases, and 16 bases lay in between. Germline V gives CDR1 SGDLS, CDR2 YYNGEE. CDR3 length: 16 residues. Here the CDR3 reads CASSVGTSSSNSPLHF. DNA of the CDR3: TGTGCCAGCAGCGTCGGGACGAGCTCTTCAAATTCACCCCTCCACTTT.